This TCR beta chain comes out of a study of CD8+ T cells in alopecia areata. About the study: For the treated group, dosing was oral tofacitinib at 5 to 10 mg twice daily.

Peripheral blood and lesional scalp punch biopsies came from alopecia areata patients. Both CD4+ and CD8+ T cells were separated by sorting PBMCs. The ends were cut back, 4 bases at V and 1 base at J, with 14 bases in the middle. The length of the CDR3 is 15 residues. Looked up from germline, CDR1 is SGHRS and CDR2 is YFSETQ. Study-wide findings and caveats: The study found higher clonality in lesional than normal scalp, especially in alopecia totalis/universalis.

Details on this clone: No antigen is known for it.

cDNA reverse transcribed from extracted RNA served as the sequencing template. Measured with immunoSEQ multiplex PCR; TCRdb has only the in-frame clones, and not every one. The sample has some 180,000 clones, roughly 60% seen once; the top ten hold 1.7%. This clonotype originated in a human donor with alopecia areata. This rearrangement joins TRBV5-1 to TRBJ1-1; D call uncertain. This sample comprised CD4+ T cells sorted from blood, obtained at week 0. Here the CDR3 reads CASSRDGRPNTEAFF. As DNA, the CDR3 is TGCGCCAGCAGCCGTGACGGACGGCCGAACACTGAAGCTTTCTTT. The full variable domain, completed using reference TRBV5-1 and TRBJ1-1, is KAGVTQTPRYLIKTRGQQVTLSCSPISGHRSVSWYQQTPGQGLQFLFEYFSETQRNKGNFPGRFSGRQFSNSRSEMNVSTLELGDSALYLCASSRDGRPNTEAFFGQGTRLTVV.